This TCR beta chain derives from a study of blood T cell repertoires in COVID-19. The wider study: Acute-phase and convalescent COVID-19 samples originated in the United States, Italy and Spain.

Trimming cost V 7 bases and J 0 bases, with 10 bases left between them. This CDR3 contains 14 residues. Germline values: CDR1 SEHNR, CDR2 FQNEAQ (reference sequence). TCRdb's table, derived via immunoSEQ multiplex PCR, lists solely in-frame clones and lacks some. The profile shows 350,000 or so clones, about 91% of them singletons. This chain connects TRBV7-9 to TRBJ2-1; TRBD2 is a possible D gene (6 bases). What was sequenced was peripheral blood. The clonotype comes from a woman under 40 with COVID-19, enrolled during active disease. CDR3 amino acids: CASTFSGSYNEQFF. CDR3 DNA sequence: TGTGCCAGCACCTTTAGCGGCTCCTACAATGAGCAGTTCTTC.